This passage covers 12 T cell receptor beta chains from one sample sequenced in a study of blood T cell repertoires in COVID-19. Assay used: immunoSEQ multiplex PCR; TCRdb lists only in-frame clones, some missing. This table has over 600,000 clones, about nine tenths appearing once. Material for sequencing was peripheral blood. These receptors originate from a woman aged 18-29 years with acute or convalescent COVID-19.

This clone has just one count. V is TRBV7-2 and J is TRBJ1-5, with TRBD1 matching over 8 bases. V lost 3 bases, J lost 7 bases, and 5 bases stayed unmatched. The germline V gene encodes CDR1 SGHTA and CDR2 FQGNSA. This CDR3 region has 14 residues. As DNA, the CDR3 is TGTGCCAGCAGCTTTGACAGGGGTGGCCAGCCCCAGCATTTT. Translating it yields CASSFDRGGQPQHF.

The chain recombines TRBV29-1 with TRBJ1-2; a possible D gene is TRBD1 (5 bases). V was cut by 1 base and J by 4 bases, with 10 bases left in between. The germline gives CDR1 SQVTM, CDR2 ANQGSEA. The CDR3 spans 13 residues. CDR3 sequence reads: CSVEGGQGYGYTF. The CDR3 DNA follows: TGCAGCGTTGAAGGGGGTCAGGGCTATGGCTACACCTTC.

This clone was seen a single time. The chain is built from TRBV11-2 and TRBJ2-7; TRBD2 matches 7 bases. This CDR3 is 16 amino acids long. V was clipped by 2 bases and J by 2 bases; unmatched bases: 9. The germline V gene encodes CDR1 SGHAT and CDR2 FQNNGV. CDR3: CASSLSSVGGTYEQYF. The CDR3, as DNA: TGTGCCAGCAGCTTATCATCTGTGGGAGGGACCTACGAGCAGTACTTC.

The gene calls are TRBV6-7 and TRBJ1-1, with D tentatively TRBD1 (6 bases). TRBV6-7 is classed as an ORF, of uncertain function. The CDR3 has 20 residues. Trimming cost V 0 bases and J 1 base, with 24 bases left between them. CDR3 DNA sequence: TGTGCCAGCAGTTACTCGGAGGTATGGGAGCGAGGGGGATCGAACACTGAAGCTTTCTTT. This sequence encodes CASSYSEVWERGGSNTEAFF.

The CDR3 loop reads CSVRHQTGSWGYTF. DNA for the CDR3: TGCAGCGTCCGCCACCAGACAGGGTCTTGGGGCTACACCTTC. V usage is TRBV29-1 and J usage is TRBJ1-2, with 7 bases aligning to TRBD1. The J segment lost 8 bases and the V segment lost 6 bases, leaving 15 bases of the junction unmatched. Per germline, CDR1 SQVTM and CDR2 ANQGSEA. The CDR3 has 14 residues.

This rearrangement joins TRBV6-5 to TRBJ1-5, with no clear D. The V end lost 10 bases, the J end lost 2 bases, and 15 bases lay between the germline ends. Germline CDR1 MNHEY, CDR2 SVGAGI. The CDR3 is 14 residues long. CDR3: CANSLEPGNQPQHF. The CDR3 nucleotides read TGTGCCAACTCTCTTGAACCCGGCAATCAGCCCCAGCATTTT.

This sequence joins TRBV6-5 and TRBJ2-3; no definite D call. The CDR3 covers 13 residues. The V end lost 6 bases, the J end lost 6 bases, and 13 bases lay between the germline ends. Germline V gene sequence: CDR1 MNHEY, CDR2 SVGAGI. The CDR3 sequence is CASSPPRVDTQYF. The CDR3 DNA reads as TGTGCCAGCAGCCCCCCGCGTGTGGATACGCAGTATTTT.

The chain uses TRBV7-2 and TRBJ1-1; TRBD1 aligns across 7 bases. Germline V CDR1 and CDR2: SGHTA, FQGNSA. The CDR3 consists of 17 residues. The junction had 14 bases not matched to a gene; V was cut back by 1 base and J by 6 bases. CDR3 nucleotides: TGTGCCAGCAGCTTAGTCCAACAGGGGCTCGGAGCCCCTGAAGCTTTCTTT. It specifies CASSLVQQGLGAPEAFF.

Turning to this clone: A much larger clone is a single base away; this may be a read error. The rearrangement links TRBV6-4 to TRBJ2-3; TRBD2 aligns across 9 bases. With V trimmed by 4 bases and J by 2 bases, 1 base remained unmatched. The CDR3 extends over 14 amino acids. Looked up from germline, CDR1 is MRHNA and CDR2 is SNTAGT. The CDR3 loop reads CASSGGGATDTQYF. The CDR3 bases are TGTGCCAGCAGTGGCGGGGGGGCCACAGATACGCAGTATTTT.

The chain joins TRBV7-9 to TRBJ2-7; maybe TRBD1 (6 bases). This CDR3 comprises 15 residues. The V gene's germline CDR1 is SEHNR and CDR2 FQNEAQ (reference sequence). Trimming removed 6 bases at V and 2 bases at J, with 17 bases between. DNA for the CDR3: TGTGCCAGCAGTTCCCGGGACACCCTGACCTACGAGCAGTACTTC. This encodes CASSSRDTLTYEQYF.

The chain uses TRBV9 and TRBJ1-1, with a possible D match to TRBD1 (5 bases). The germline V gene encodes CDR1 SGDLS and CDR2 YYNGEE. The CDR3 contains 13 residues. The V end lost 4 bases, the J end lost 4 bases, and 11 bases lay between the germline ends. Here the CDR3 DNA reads TGTGCCAGCAGCCAGACCGGGGGCACTGAAGCTTTCTTT. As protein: CASSQTGGTEAFF.

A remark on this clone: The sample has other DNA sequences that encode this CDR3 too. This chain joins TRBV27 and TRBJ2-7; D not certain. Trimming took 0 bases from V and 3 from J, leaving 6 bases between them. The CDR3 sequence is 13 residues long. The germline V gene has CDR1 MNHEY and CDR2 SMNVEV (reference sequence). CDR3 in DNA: TGTGCCAGCAGTTTATCCACGGGCTACGAGCAGTACTTC. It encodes CASSLSTGYEQYF.